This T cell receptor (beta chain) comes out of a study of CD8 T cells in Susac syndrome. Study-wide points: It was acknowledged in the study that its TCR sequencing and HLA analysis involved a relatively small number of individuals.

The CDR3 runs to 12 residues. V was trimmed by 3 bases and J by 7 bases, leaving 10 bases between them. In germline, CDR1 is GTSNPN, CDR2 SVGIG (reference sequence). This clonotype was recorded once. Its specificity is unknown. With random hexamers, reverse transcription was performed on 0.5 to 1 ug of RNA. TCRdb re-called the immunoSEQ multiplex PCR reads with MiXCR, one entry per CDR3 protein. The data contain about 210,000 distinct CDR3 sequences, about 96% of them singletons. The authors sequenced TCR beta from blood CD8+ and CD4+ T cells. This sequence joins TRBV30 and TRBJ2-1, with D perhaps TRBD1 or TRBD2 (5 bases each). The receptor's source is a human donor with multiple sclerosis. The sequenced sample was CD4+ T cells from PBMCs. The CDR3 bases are TGTGCCTGGAGACTGTGGGGGAATGAGCAGTTCTTC. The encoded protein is CAWRLWGNEQFF.